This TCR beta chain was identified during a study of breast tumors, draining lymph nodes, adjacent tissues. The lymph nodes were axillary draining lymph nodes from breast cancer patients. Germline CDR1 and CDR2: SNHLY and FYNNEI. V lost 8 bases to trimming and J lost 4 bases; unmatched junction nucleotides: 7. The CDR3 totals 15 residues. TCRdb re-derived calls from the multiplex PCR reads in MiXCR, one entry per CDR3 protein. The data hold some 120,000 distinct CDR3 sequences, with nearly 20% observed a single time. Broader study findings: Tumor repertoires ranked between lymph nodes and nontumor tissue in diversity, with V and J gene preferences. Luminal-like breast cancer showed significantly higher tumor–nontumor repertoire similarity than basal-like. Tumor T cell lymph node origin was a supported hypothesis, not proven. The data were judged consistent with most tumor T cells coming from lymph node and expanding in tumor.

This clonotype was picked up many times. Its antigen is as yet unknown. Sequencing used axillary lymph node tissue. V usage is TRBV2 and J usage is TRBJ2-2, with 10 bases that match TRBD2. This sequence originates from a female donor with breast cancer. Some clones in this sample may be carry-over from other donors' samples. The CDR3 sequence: CASGTSGIGTGELFF. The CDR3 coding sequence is TGTGCCAGCGGAACTAGCGGGATCGGCACCGGGGAGCTGTTTTTT. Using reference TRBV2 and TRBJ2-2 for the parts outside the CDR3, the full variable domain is EPEVTQTPSHQVTQMGQEVILRCVPISNHLYFYWYRQILGQKVEFLVSFYNNEISEKSEIFDDQFSVERPDGSNFTLKIRSTKLEDSAMYFCASGTSGIGTGELFFGEGSRLTVL.